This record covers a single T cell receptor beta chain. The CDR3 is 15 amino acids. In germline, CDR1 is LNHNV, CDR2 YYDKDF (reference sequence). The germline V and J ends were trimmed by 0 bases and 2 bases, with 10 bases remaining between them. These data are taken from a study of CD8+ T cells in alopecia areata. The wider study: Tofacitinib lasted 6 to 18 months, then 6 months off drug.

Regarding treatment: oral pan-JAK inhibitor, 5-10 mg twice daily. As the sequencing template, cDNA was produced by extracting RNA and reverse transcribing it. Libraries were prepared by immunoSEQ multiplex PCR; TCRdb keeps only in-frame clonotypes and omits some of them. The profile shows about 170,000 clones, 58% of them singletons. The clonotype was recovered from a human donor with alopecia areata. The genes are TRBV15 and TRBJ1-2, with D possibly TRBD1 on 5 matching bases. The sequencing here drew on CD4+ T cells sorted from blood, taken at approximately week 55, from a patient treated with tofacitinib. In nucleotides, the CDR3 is TGTGCCACCAGCAGAGATCTCGACAGAAACTATGGCTACACCTTC. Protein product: CATSRDLDRNYGYTF.